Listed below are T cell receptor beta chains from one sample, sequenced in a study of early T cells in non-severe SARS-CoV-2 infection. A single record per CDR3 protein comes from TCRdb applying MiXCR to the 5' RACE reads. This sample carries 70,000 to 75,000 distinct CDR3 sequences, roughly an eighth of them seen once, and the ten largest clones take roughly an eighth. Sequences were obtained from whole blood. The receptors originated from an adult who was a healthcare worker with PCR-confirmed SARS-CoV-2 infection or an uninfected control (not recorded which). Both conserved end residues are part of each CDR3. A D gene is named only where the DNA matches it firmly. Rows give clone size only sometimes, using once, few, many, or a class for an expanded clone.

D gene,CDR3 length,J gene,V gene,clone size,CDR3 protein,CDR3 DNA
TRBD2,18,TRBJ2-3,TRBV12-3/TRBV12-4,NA,CASSLAAPLAGRTDTQYF,TGTGCCAGCAGTTTAGCCGCCCCACTAGCGGGGCGGACAGATACGCAGTATTTT
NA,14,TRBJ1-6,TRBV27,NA,CASSLVSGGSPLHF,TGTGCCAGCAGTTTAGTGTCTGGGGGGTCACCCCTCCACTTT
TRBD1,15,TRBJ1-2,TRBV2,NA,CASSAGTGSNYGYTF,TGTGCCAGCAGTGCGGGGACAGGTTCTAACTATGGCTACACCTTC
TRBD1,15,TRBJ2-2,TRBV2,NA,CASRIGQANTGELFF,TGTGCCAGCAGGATAGGACAGGCGAACACCGGGGAGCTGTTTTTT
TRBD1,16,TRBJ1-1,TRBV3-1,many,CASSPEGTGQHTEAFF,TGTGCCAGCAGCCCAGAGGGGACAGGGCAGCACACTGAAGCTTTCTTT
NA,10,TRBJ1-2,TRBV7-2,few,CASRNYGYTF,TGTGCCAGCAGGAACTATGGCTACACCTTC
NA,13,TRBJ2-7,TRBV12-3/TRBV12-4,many,CASSFSQGFEQYF,TGTGCCAGCAGTTTTTCGCAGGGGTTCGAGCAGTACTTC
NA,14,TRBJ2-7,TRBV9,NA,CASSVDGASYEQYF,TGTGCCAGCAGCGTAGACGGGGCCTCCTACGAGCAGTACTTC
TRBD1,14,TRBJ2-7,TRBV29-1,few,CSVAGQGDSYEQYF,TGCAGCGTTGCTGGGCAGGGGGACTCCTACGAGCAGTACTTC
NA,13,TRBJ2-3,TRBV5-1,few,CASRLGAPDTQYF,TGCGCCAGCAGGTTGGGGGCCCCAGATACGCAGTATTTT
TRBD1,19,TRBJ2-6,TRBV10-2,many,CASRDPWEGGFAGANVLTF,TGCGCCAGCAGGGACCCCTGGGAAGGGGGCTTTGCTGGGGCCAACGTCCTGACTTTC
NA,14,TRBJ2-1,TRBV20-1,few,CSARDPLYYNEQFF,TGCAGTGCTAGAGACCCCCTCTACTACAATGAGCAGTTCTTC
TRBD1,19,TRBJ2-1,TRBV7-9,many,CASSLAPGTGRGVHNEQFF,TGTGCCAGCAGCTTAGCGCCAGGGACAGGACGGGGTGTCCACAATGAGCAGTTCTTC
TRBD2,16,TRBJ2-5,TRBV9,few,CASSVGVAGRGETQYF,TGTGCCAGCAGCGTAGGAGTAGCGGGGAGGGGAGAGACCCAGTACTTC
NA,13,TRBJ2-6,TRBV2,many,CASTVSGANVLTF,TGTGCCAGTACCGTCTCTGGGGCCAACGTCCTGACTTTC
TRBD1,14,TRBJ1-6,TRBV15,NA,CATSRAGQEIPLHF,TGTGCCACCAGCAGAGCTGGACAGGAGATCCCCCTCCACTTT
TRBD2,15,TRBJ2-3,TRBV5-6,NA,CASSLVASGGDTQYF,TGTGCCAGCAGCTTGGTGGCTAGCGGGGGAGATACGCAGTATTTT
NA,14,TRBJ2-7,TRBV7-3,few,CASSLQGSSYEQYF,TGTGCCAGCAGCTTACAGGGGAGCTCCTACGAGCAGTACTTC
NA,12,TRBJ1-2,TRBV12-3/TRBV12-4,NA,CASTHPNYGYTF,TGTGCCAGCACCCACCCTAACTATGGCTACACCTTC
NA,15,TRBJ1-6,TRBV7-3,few,CASSAQGFNNSPLHF,TGTGCCAGCAGCGCTCAGGGTTTTAATAATTCACCCCTCCACTTT
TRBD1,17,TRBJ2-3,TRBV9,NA,CASSTGQGTPSTDTQYF,TGTGCCAGCAGCACAGGACAGGGGACACCAAGCACAGATACGCAGTATTTT
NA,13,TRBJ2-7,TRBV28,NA,CASSFFVGYEQYF,TGTGCCAGCAGTTTTTTTGTAGGGTACGAGCAGTACTTC
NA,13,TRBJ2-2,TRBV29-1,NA,CSVDQGFTGELFF,TGCAGCGTTGACCAGGGGTTCACCGGGGAGCTGTTTTTT
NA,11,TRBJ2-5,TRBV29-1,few,CSVVYQETQYF,TGCAGCGTTGTGTACCAAGAGACCCAGTACTTC
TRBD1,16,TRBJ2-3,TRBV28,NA,CASSFAGTGLSDTQYF,TGTGCCAGCAGTTTTGCAGGGACAGGTTTGTCAGATACGCAGTATTTT
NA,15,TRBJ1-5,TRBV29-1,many,CSVAQGLLGNQPQHF,TGCAGCGTTGCCCAGGGGTTGCTGGGCAATCAGCCCCAGCATTTT
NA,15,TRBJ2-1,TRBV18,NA,CASSSDSLPYNEQFF,TGTGCCAGCTCATCGGACAGCCTTCCCTACAATGAGCAGTTCTTC
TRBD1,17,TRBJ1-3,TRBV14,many,CASSQDRRRGRGNTIYF,TGTGCCAGCAGCCAAGATCGGCGGAGGGGGCGAGGAAACACCATATATTTT
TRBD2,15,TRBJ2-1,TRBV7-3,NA,CASSPLAGGLGEQFF,TGTGCCAGCAGCCCGCTAGCGGGGGGGCTGGGTGAGCAGTTCTTC
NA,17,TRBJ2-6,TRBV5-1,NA,CASSLEALTHGANVLTF,TGCGCCAGCAGCTTGGAAGCCCTAACGCATGGGGCCAACGTCCTGACTTTC
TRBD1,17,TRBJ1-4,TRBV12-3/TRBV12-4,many,CASSLMGQGAANEKLFF,TGTGCCAGCAGTTTGATGGGACAGGGGGCGGCTAATGAAAAACTGTTTTTT
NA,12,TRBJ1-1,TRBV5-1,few,CASSLGQGEAFF,TGCGCCAGCAGCTTGGGGCAGGGAGAAGCTTTCTTT
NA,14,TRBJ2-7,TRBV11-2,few,CASSFGLSSYEQYF,TGTGCCAGCAGCTTCGGGCTAAGCTCCTACGAGCAGTACTTC
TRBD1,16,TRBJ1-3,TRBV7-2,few,CASSPSGGNSGNTIYF,TGTGCCAGCAGCCCCTCAGGGGGCAACTCTGGAAACACCATATATTTT
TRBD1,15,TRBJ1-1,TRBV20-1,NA,CSARSAGQGTVEAFF,TGCAGTGCTAGATCGGCGGGACAGGGGACGGTTGAAGCTTTCTTT
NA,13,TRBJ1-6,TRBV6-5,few,CAAAGKGSSPLHF,TGTGCCGCCGCGGGGAAGGGCAGTTCACCCCTCCACTTT
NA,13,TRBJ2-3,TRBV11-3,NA,CASSFRGTDTQYF,TGTGCCAGCAGCTTTCGTGGCACAGATACGCAGTATTTT
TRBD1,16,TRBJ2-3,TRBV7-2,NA,CASSLARRGSTDTQYF,TGTGCCAGCAGCTTAGCCCGCAGGGGGTCCACAGATACGCAGTATTTT
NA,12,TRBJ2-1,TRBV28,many,CASTTQGHEQFF,TGTGCCAGCACCACTCAGGGCCATGAGCAGTTCTTC
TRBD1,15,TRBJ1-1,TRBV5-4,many,CASSFGGTGVVPVFF,TGTGCCAGCAGCTTCGGCGGGACAGGGGTAGTTCCAGTTTTCTTT